The entry that follows covers one TCR beta chain sequence. Its target is not known. Template switching was used to attach UMIs, which incorporated a 6-nucleotide sample barcode. TCRdb re-called the 5' RACE reads; one entry per CDR3 protein, DNA not given. The table lists about 420,000 distinct CDR3 sequences, with less than 2.5% in the top ten. The CDR3 extends over 15 amino acids. Germline V gives CDR1 SGDLS, CDR2 YYNGEE. This record comes from a study of monozygotic twins with inflammatory bowel disease. Whole-study results and caveats: IBD patients displayed reduced TCRbeta diversity (inverse Simpson) when set against healthy co-twins.

The rearrangement joins TRBV9 to TRBJ2-7; TCRdb's D call, TRBD1, is unchecked because there is no DNA. Sequencing input: blood. The receptor was derived from a human donor with ulcerative colitis or Crohn's disease, or a healthy co-twin of an affected twin (not recorded which). CDR3 residues: CASSVAPGRTYEQYF. The full variable domain, completed using reference TRBV9 and TRBJ2-7, is DSGVTQTPKHLITATGQRVTLRCSPRSGDLSVYWYQQSLDQGLQFLIQYYNGEERAKGNILERFSAQQFPDLHSELNLSSLELGDSALYFCASSVAPGRTYEQYFGPGTRLTVT.